This T cell receptor (beta chain) came from a study of liver allograft versus peripheral blood T cells. At the level of the study: What was compared were the T cell receptor repertoires in transplanted livers and those in the peripheral blood of recipients.

This clonotype is categorized as medium-sized. This CDR3 comprises 16 residues. J lost 3 bases, V lost 1 base, and 6 bases had no gene match. CDR1 and CDR2 from the germline V gene are KGHSH and LQKENI. TCRdb reprocessed the reads via MiXCR and lists one record per CDR3 protein. The sample shows about 14,000 distinct CDR3 sequences, approximately 22% of them seen only once. The sequence was obtained from a human patient who had a liver transplant. A subset of T cells may come from the graft donor. The gene calls are TRBV18 and TRBJ1-1; TRBD1 agrees at 9 bases. CDR3 region: CASSPQTGGADTEAFF. Here the CDR3 DNA reads TGTGCCAGCTCACCACAAACAGGGGGCGCGGACACTGAAGCTTTCTTT.